These 11 T cell receptor beta chains came from one sample sequenced in a study of blood T cells in healthy people across ages. Next came a second PCR, run for roughly 6 to 11 cycles, which used a sample-barcoded 5' primer along with a J-beta primer mix. In TCRdb, the 5' RACE reads were re-called with MiXCR into one record per CDR3 protein. The data contain some 1.7 million distinct CDR3 sequences, roughly 27% of them singletons. Sequencing was done on a sample of blood. The receptor source for this set is a woman aged 30 to 39 in good health.

The chain links TRBV27 to TRBJ2-1; 8 bases fit TRBD2. J gave up 2 bases and V 3 bases, and 6 bases lay outside the gene matches. The germline V gene has CDR1 MNHEY and CDR2 SMNVEV (reference sequence). CDR3 size: 16 residues. The CDR3 loop is CASSFNPGGPYNEQFF. CDR3 sequence (DNA): TGTGCCAGCAGTTTCAATCCGGGAGGGCCCTACAATGAGCAGTTCTTC.

The chain has TRBV2 and TRBJ2-1, with 11 bases that match TRBD2. The CDR3 length is 15 residues. The V gene end was trimmed by 6 bases and the J gene end by 5 bases; junction bases not matched to a gene: 6. Germline CDR1 and CDR2: SNHLY and FYNNEI. This CDR3 is CASRATSGGHNEQFF. The CDR3 DNA reads as TGTGCCAGCAGAGCTACTAGCGGGGGTCACAATGAGCAGTTCTTC.

The chain joins TRBV5-4 to TRBJ1-1; tentative D call: TRBD1 (5 bases). V was trimmed by 4 bases and J by 0 bases, leaving 19 bases between them. The CDR3 has 17 residues. The germline V gene has CDR1 SGHNT and CDR2 YYREEE (reference sequence). This CDR3 is CASSQNNLRQMNTEAFF. In DNA, the CDR3 is TGTGCCAGCAGCCAAAATAACCTTAGACAGATGAACACTGAAGCTTTCTTT. Drawing the rest from reference TRBV5-4 and TRBJ1-1, the complete variable domain is ETGVTQSPTHLIKTRGQQVTLRCSSQSGHNTVSWYQQALGQGPQFIFQYYREEENGRGNFPPRFSGLQFPNYSSELNVNALELDDSALYLCASSQNNLRQMNTEAFFGQGTRLTVV.

The chain carries TRBV5-1 and TRBJ2-6, with D unresolved. Trimming shortened V by 7 bases and J by 0 bases, and 8 bases separated the two germline ends. Germline V gene data show CDR1 as SGHRS and CDR2 as YFSETQ. The CDR3 is 14 amino acids. This CDR3 is CASAESSGANVLTF. The CDR3 DNA is TGCGCCAGCGCAGAGAGCTCTGGGGCCAACGTCCTGACTTTC.

This chain links TRBV18 with TRBJ2-1; perhaps TRBD2 as D (5 bases). TRBJ2-7 explains the end of the DNA better; the J call may be wrong. This CDR3 is 13 amino acids long. Germline loops: CDR1 KGHSH, CDR2 LQKENI. The CDR3 sequence is CASSPRTDNEQYF. In DNA form, the CDR3 reads TGTGCCAGCTCACCAAGGACTGACAATGAGCAGTACTTC.

The chain combines TRBV10-3 with TRBJ2-7; D is possibly TRBD1 (5 bases). This CDR3 is built from 17 residues. The V and J ends lost 0 bases and 2 bases respectively, with 17 bases between them. The V gene's germline CDR1 is ENHRY and CDR2 SYGVKD. CDR3 in DNA: TGTGCCATCAGTGAGTCGAGTACAGGACGGTGGACCTACGAGCAGTACTTC. As protein: CAISESSTGRWTYEQYF.

Only a few counts were recorded for this clonotype. V and J are TRBV5-1 and TRBJ2-3; D may be TRBD1 (5 bases). This CDR3 is built from 16 residues. Trimming left V 0 bases short and J 3 bases short, with 14 bases between. Germline V gene sequence: CDR1 SGHRS, CDR2 YFSETQ. CDR3 amino acids: CASSLGTTLGTDTQYF. In DNA, the CDR3 is TGCGCCAGCAGCTTGGGGACAACCTTAGGTACAGATACGCAGTATTTT. Drawing the rest from reference TRBV5-1 and TRBJ2-3, the complete variable domain is KAGVTQTPRYLIKTRGQQVTLSCSPISGHRSVSWYQQTPGQGLQFLFEYFSETQRNKGNFPGRFSGRQFSNSRSEMNVSTLELGDSALYLCASSLGTTLGTDTQYFGPGTRLTVL.

V usage is TRBV29-1 and J usage is TRBJ1-5; perhaps TRBD1 as D (5 bases). In germline, CDR1 is SQVTM, CDR2 ANQGSEA. V shed 6 bases and J shed 2 bases, with 17 bases lying between them. The CDR3 loop spans 15 amino acids. CDR3 region: CSVPGQGKGNQPQHF. CDR3 DNA: TGCAGCGTGCCCGGGCAGGGCAAAGGCAATCAGCCCCAGCATTTT.

The chain combines TRBV7-6 with TRBJ2-6, with 9 nucleotides matching TRBD1. The germline gives CDR1 SGHVS, CDR2 FNYEAQ. The CDR3 consists of 16 residues. The junction had 6 bases not matched to a gene; V was cut back by 1 base and J by 8 bases. The CDR3 reads CASSLGAGQGTNVLTF. The CDR3 DNA sequence: TGTGCCAGCAGCTTAGGTGCGGGACAGGGAACCAACGTCCTGACTTTC.

In its sample, this clonotype was seen a few times. The chain has TRBV2 and TRBJ2-3, with D maybe TRBD2 (5 bases). Germline V lookup: CDR1 SNHLY, CDR2 FYNNEI. The ends were cut back, 4 bases at V and 2 bases at J, with 13 bases in the middle. The CDR3 is made up of 15 amino acids. CDR3 sequence: CASSVGVLVTDTQYF. Here the CDR3 DNA reads TGTGCCAGCAGTGTCGGGGTACTTGTCACAGATACGCAGTATTTT. The full variable domain, with the rest looked up from reference TRBV2 and TRBJ2-3, is EPEVTQTPSHQVTQMGQEVILRCVPISNHLYFYWYRQILGQKVEFLVSFYNNEISEKSEIFDDQFSVERPDGSNFTLKIRSTKLEDSAMYFCASSVGVLVTDTQYFGPGTRLTVL.

The chain combines TRBV2 with TRBJ2-3; 9 bases are a match to TRBD1. The CDR3 runs 14 residues. The V and J ends lost 6 bases and 5 bases, in that order; junction bases with no gene match: 6. The V gene's germline CDR1 is SNHLY and CDR2 FYNNEI. For the CDR3, the DNA is TGTGCCAGCAGGTTTGACAGGGGGTTAGATACGCAGTATTTT. Its protein is CASRFDRGLDTQYF.